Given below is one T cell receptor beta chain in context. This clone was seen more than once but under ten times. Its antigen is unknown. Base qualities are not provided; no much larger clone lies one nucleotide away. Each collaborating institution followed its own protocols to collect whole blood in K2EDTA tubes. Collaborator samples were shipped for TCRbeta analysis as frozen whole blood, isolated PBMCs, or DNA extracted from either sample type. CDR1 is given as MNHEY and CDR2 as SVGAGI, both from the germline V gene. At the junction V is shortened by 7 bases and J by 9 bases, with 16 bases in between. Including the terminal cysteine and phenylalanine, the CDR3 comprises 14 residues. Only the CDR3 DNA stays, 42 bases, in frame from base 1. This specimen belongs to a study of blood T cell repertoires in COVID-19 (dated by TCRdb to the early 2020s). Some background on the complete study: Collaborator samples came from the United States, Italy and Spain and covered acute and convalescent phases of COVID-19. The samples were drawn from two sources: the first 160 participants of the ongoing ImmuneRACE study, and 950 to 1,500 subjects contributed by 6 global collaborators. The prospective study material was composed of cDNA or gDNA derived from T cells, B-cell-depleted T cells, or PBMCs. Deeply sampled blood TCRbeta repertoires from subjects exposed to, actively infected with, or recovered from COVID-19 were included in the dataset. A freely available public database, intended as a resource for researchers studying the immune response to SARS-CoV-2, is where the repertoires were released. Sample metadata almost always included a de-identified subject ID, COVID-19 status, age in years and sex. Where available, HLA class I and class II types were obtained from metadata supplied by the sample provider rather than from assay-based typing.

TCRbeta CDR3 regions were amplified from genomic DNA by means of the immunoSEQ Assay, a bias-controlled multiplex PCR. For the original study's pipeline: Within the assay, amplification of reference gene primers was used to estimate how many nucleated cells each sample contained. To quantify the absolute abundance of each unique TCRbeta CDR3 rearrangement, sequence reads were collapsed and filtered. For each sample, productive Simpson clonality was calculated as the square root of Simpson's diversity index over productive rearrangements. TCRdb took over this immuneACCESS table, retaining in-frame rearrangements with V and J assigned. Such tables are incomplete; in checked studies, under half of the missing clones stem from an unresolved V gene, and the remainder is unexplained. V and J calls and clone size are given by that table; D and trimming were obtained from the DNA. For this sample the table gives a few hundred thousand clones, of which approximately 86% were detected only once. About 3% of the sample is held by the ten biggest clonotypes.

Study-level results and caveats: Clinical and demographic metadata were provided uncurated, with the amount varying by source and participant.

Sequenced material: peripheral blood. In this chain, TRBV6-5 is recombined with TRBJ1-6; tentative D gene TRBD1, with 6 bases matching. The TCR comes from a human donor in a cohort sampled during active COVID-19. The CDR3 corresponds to CASTALRGSSPLHF. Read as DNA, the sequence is TGTGCCAGCACCGCGCTTAGGGGGTCTTCACCCCTCCACTTT.